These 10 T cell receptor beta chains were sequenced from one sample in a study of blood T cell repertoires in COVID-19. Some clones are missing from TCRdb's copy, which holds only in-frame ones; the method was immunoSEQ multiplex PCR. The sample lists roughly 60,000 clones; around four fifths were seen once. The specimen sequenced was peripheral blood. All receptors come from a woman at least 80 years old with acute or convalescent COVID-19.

This CDR3 is CASSPRGGGQETQYF. DNA of the CDR3: TGTGCCAGCTCACCTCGGGGGGGCGGTCAAGAGACCCAGTACTTC. This chain joins TRBV18 and TRBJ2-5, with 8 nucleotides matching TRBD2. V trimming: 3 bases; J trimming: 2 bases; junction bases outside the gene matches: 5. Looked up from germline, CDR1 is KGHSH and CDR2 is LQKENI. The CDR3 contains 15 residues.

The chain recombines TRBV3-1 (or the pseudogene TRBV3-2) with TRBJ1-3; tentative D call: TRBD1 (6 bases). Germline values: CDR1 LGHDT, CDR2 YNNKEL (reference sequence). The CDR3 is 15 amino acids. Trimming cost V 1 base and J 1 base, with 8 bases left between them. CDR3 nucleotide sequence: TGTGCCAGCAGCCAAGTACAGGGATCTGGAAACACCATATATTTT. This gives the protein CASSQVQGSGNTIYF.

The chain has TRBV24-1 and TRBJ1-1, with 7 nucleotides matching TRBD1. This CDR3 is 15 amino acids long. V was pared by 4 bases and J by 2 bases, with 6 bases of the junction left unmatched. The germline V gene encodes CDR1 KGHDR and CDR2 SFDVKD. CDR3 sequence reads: CATSDSYRGNTEAFF. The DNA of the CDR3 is TGTGCCACCAGTGACTCCTACAGGGGAAACACTGAAGCTTTCTTT.

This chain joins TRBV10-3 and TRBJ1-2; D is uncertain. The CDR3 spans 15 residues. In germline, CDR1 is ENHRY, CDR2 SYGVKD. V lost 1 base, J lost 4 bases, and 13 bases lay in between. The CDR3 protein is CAISELGGKVYGYTF. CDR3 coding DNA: TGTGCCATCAGTGAGTTGGGAGGAAAGGTCTATGGCTACACCTTC.

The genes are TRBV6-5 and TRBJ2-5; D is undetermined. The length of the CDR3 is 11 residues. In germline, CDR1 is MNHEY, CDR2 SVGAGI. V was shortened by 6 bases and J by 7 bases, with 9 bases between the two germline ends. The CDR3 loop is CASRTLGTQYF. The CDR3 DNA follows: TGTGCCAGCAGAACCCTAGGGACCCAGTACTTC.

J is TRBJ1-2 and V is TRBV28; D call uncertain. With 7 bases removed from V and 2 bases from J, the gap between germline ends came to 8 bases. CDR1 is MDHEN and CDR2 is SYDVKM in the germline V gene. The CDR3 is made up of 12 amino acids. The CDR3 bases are TGTGCCAGCAACCCGGGGAACTATGGCTACACCTTC. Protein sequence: CASNPGNYGYTF.

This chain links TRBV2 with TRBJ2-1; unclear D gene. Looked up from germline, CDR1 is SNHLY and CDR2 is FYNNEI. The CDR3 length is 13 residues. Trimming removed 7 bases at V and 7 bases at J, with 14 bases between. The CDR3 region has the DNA TGTGCCAGCAACATGGCTAGTTATAATGAGCAGTTCTTC. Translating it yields CASNMASYNEQFF.

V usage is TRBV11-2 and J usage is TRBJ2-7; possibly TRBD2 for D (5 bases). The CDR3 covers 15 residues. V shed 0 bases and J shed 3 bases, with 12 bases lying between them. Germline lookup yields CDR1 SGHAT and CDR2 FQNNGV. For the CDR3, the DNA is TGTGCCAGCAGCTTAGATTATCCGGGGTACTACGAGCAGTACTTC. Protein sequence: CASSLDYPGYYEQYF.

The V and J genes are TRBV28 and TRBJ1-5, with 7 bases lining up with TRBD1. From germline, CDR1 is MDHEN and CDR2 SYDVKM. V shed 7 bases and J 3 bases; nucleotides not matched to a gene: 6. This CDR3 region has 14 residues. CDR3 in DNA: TGTGCCAGCACGACAGGGAGCGTCAATCAGCCCCAGCATTTT. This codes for CASTTGSVNQPQHF.

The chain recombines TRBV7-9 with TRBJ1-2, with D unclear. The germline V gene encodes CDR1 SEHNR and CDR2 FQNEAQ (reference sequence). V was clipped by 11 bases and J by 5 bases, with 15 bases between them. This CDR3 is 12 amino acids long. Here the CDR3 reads CASTRVGYGYTF. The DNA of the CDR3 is TGTGCCTCCACGAGGGTAGGATATGGCTACACCTTC.